Each of the 16 T cell receptor beta chains below was sequenced from the same sample in a study of T cell clusters in autoimmune cytopenias. TRB amplification used approximately 250 ng of peripheral blood genomic DNA. One tube held mixed TRB-A and TRB-B primer pools for touch-down PCR. From the multiplex PCR reads, TCRdb lists one entry per CDR3 protein and no DNA. The specimen's table records more than 13,000 distinct CDR3 sequences. Input material: peripheral blood. These receptors were collected from a human donor with an autoimmune cytopenia or autoimmune hepatitis (not recorded which).

CDR3 residues: CASSPGLDEQYF. The V gene is TRBV18, the J gene TRBJ2-7. Germline loops: CDR1 KGHSH, CDR2 LQKENI. The CDR3 covers 12 residues.

This clonotype shows up as medium-sized by frequency. The V gene is TRBV19, the J gene TRBJ2-1; TCRdb selects TRBD2, and the lack of DNA leaves this call unchecked. Germline assignment: CDR1 LNHDA and CDR2 SQIVND (reference sequence). The CDR3 length is 13 residues. The CDR3 spells CASSPSEYNEQFF.

The CDR3 here is CASSTGAGEQYF. This chain joins TRBV11-2 and TRBJ2-7; absent DNA, TCRdb's TRBD1 call cannot be checked. Germline lookup yields CDR1 SGHAT and CDR2 FQNNGV. This CDR3 comprises 12 residues.

The chain has TRBV18 and TRBJ1-3; TCRdb reports TRBD1, a call that lacks DNA to check it against. The CDR3 has 15 amino acids. In germline, CDR1 is KGHSH, CDR2 LQKENI. CDR3 sequence reads: CASSPVGRDGNTIYF.

Its frequency marks this clonotype as medium-sized (0.01 to 0.1%). The CDR3 protein is CSVGSPPYTDTQYF. The J gene is TRBJ2-3, the V gene TRBV29-1; TCRdb outputs TRBD2, but without DNA this stays unchecked. The CDR3 runs to 14 residues. Germline CDR1 and CDR2: SQVTM and ANQGSEA.

The chain employs TRBV12-3 or TRBV12-4 and TRBJ2-3; absent DNA, TCRdb's TRBD1 call cannot be checked. The CDR3 is 15 amino acids. The CDR3 loop reads CASSLGTGLPDTQYF.

The chain recombines TRBV27 with TRBJ1-1; there is no DNA to check the TCRdb D call of TRBD1. Germline CDR1 reads MNHEY; CDR2 reads SMNVEV (reference sequence). The CDR3 extends over 18 amino acids. The CDR3 is CASSLAVSGGGGNTEAFF.

The chain combines TRBV27 with TRBJ2-1. CDR1 MNHEY and CDR2 SMNVEV come from the germline V gene (reference sequence). The CDR3 consists of 14 residues. The CDR3 region is CASSSLGSTNEQFF.

The V gene is TRBV24-1, the J gene TRBJ2-1. The V gene's germline CDR1 is KGHDR and CDR2 SFDVKD. The CDR3 totals 14 residues. CDR3 residues: CATSDSRGPNEQFF.

The rearrangement uses TRBV30 and TRBJ2-1; the TRBD2 assignment by TCRdb is unverifiable without DNA. There are 14 residues in the CDR3. Germline lookup yields CDR1 GTSNPN and CDR2 SVGIG (reference sequence). The CDR3 protein is CAWSVGAGEVKQFF.

The chain recombines TRBV27 with TRBJ2-1; the D gene TCRdb calls, TRBD1, cannot be checked with no DNA. Germline V gene data show CDR1 as MNHEY and CDR2 as SMNVEV (reference sequence). The CDR3 length is 14 residues. This CDR3 reads CASSLRQGADEQFF.

This clonotype is identified as medium-sized from frequency. The V gene is TRBV27, the J gene TRBJ2-1; TCRdb returns TRBD2, unconfirmable since there is no DNA. The CDR3 is made up of 16 amino acids. Germline V gives CDR1 MNHEY, CDR2 SMNVEV (reference sequence). CDR3 loop: CASSFLGGRFGNEQFF.

This clonotype is labeled medium-sized based on frequency. The chain combines TRBV30 with TRBJ2-3. This CDR3 has 15 amino acids. Germline assignment: CDR1 GTSNPN and CDR2 SVGIG (reference sequence). This chain's CDR3 is CAWSVGRGSTDTQYF.

The chain has TRBV6-1 and TRBJ2-1; TCRdb lists TRBD1, though no DNA is available to test this call. The CDR3 loop spans 13 amino acids. The germline gives CDR1 MNHNS, CDR2 SASEGT. CDR3 in amino acids: CASSWGDYNEQFF.

This chain connects TRBV19 to TRBJ1-2. The germline V gene has CDR1 LNHDA and CDR2 SQIVND (reference sequence). The CDR3 runs to 16 residues. The CDR3: CASSIASLANNYGYTF.

The chain carries TRBV5-1 and TRBJ2-2; TCRdb returns TRBD1, unconfirmable since there is no DNA. The CDR3 loop spans 15 amino acids. Germline V gene sequence: CDR1 SGHRS, CDR2 YFSETQ. This CDR3 reads CASSTPGQGSGELFF.